The entry that follows covers one TCR beta chain sequence. This sample was taken from a study of blood T cell repertoires in COVID-19. Study as a whole: T cells, B-cell-depleted T cells, or PBMCs supplied cDNA or gDNA.

This CDR3 is built from 15 residues. V dropped 3 bases and J dropped 1; count of bases not matched to a gene: 2. Germline CDR1 SEHNR, CDR2 FQNEAQ (reference sequence). Some clones are missing from TCRdb's copy, which holds only in-frame ones; the method was immunoSEQ multiplex PCR. The data contain 150,000 to 200,000 clones, around nine tenths of them seen just once; the ten biggest clones take up 12%. The sequencing sample was made of peripheral blood. The chain employs TRBV7-9 and TRBJ1-4; 7 bases map to TRBD1. The TCR comes from a woman in her seventies with COVID-19, enrolled during active disease. CDR3 sequence: CASSLNRGTNEKLFF. In DNA, the CDR3 is TGTGCCAGCAGCTTGAACAGGGGAACTAATGAAAAACTGTTTTTT.